The clone carrying this T cell receptor (beta chain) was picked up a small number of times. Trimming stripped 6 bases from V and 7 bases from J, with 19 bases between. This CDR3 has 14 amino acids. Germline CDR1 is MNHEY and CDR2 is SMNVEV (reference sequence). This entry comes from a study of blood T cells in healthy people across ages. A second PCR, run for about 7 to 12 cycles, used a sample-barcoded 5' primer plus a J-beta primer mix. TCRdb itself ran the 5' RACE reads through MiXCR, one entry per CDR3 protein. The sample shows about 670,000 distinct CDR3 sequences, around 41% of them seen only once.

This receptor was obtained from a man older than 75 in good health. The gene calls are TRBV27 and TRBJ2-7, with TRBD2 as a possible D gene (6 bases). Sample: blood. The CDR3 DNA sequence: TGTGCCAGCAGCCCACTCGGGGCAGGAGGGGAGCAGTACTTC. Translation gives CASSPLGAGGEQYF.